Below, 19 T cell receptor beta chains from the same sample are listed, as sequenced in a study of PD-L1 blockade in urothelial cancer. Method: immunoSEQ multiplex PCR; TCRdb's copy keeps in-frame clones and lacks some. Here the sample spans more than 90,000 clones, approximately 90% being singletons. The time point denotes: peripheral blood 6 weeks after treatment start. The sequencing used PBMCs, collected around atezolizumab (anti-PD-L1) treatment. The receptors were gathered from a man between 60 and 75 years old with urothelial cancer.

The chain couples TRBV30 to TRBJ2-7; 9 positions match TRBD1. Germline trimming cut 8 bases from V and 5 bases from J; bases unmatched to any gene: 13. This CDR3 spans 14 amino acids. Germline V CDR1 and CDR2: GTSNPN, SVGIG (reference sequence). Here the CDR3 reads CALLPGQGLNEQYF. DNA of the CDR3: TGTGCCCTTCTACCGGGACAGGGTCTCAACGAGCAGTACTTC.

This chain links TRBV9 with TRBJ2-5; 12 bases agree with TRBD2. The CDR3 is 16 residues long. J was trimmed by 2 bases and V by 1 base; bases with no gene match: 3. The germline V gene has CDR1 SGDLS and CDR2 YYNGEE. Written as DNA, the CDR3 is TGTGCCAGCAGCGTATCCGGACTAGCGGGACAAGAGACCCAGTACTTC. Its translation: CASSVSGLAGQETQYF.

This chain connects TRBV4-2 to TRBJ2-5; TRBD2 matches at 10 bases. Germline-derived CDR1 and CDR2 are LGHNA and YNFKEQ. V was clipped by 0 bases and J by 5 bases; unmatched bases: 6. The CDR3 consists of 16 residues. The CDR3 region is CASSQDASGSVETQYF. CDR3 in DNA: TGTGCCAGCAGCCAAGATGCTAGCGGGAGTGTGGAGACCCAGTACTTC.

In this sample, this clone turned up a few times. The chain uses TRBV27 and TRBJ2-7, with D possibly being TRBD1 (5 bases). CDR3 size: 14 residues. Germline V gene lookup returns CDR1 MNHEY and CDR2 SMNVEV (reference sequence). The V end was cut by 9 bases, the J end by 0 bases, with 15 bases between. CDR3 sequence (DNA): TGTGCCAGTACACCCAGGGCGAGCTCCTACGAGCAGTACTTC. As protein: CASTPRASSYEQYF.

The CDR3 is CASSLPWSNYGYTF. CDR3 in DNA: TGTGCCAGCAGCCTACCTTGGAGTAACTATGGCTACACCTTC. The V gene is TRBV7-2, the J gene TRBJ1-2; no definite D call. CDR1 is SGHTA, CDR2 FQGNSA, per germline. This CDR3 comprises 14 residues. The V gene lost 5 bases and the J gene lost 1 base, with 11 bases spanning the gap. Full variable domain (outside the CDR3, taken from reference TRBV7-2 and TRBJ1-2): GAGVSQSPSNKVTEKGKDVELRCDPISGHTALYWYRQSLGQGLEFLIYFQGNSAPDKSGLPSDRFSAERTGGSVSTLTIQRTQQEDSAVYLCASSLPWSNYGYTFGSGTRLTVV.

The chain couples TRBV7-9 to TRBJ1-1, with 7 bases identical to TRBD1. The CDR3 extends over 14 amino acids. Germline V gene data show CDR1 as SEHNR and CDR2 as FQNEAQ (reference sequence). J gave up 11 bases and V 7 bases, and 16 bases lay outside the gene matches. Written as DNA, the CDR3 is TGTGCCAGCACCCCTGGACAGGTGCGTGCTGGGGCTTTCTTT. Protein product: CASTPGQVRAGAFF.

The chain has TRBV4-2 and TRBJ2-1; 8 bases are shared with TRBD2. This CDR3 contains 15 residues. V lost 9 bases, J lost 5 bases, and 12 bases stayed unmatched. Germline CDR1 is LGHNA and CDR2 is YNFKEQ. In DNA, the CDR3 is TGTGCCAGTGCCGGGGGGGCCGGAGGTAACAATGAGCAGTTCTTC. Its protein product is CASAGGAGGNNEQFF.

The gene calls are TRBV5-5 and TRBJ2-3, with 10 positions matching TRBD2. Germline CDR1 and CDR2: SGHKS and YYEKEE (reference sequence). The CDR3 extends over 16 amino acids. V lost 2 bases and J lost 3; bases outside the gene matches: 6. The CDR3 spells CASSFRGLAVTDTQYF. In nucleotides, the CDR3 is TGTGCCAGCAGCTTCCGAGGACTAGCGGTAACAGATACGCAGTATTTT.

The rearrangement links TRBV7-2 to TRBJ2-1; tentative D call: TRBD2 (6 bases). CDR1 is SGHTA and CDR2 is FQGNSA in the germline V gene. The CDR3 sequence is 15 residues long. V was pared by 5 bases and J by 3 bases, with 14 bases between. The CDR3 is CASSPGSGLYNEQFF. The CDR3 nucleotides are TGTGCCAGCAGCCCCGGTAGCGGACTCTACAATGAGCAGTTCTTC.

CDR3 in amino acids: CASTLYNSAFGDGELFF. As DNA, the CDR3 is TGTGCCAGCACTCTTTACAATTCGGCCTTCGGGGACGGGGAGCTGTTTTTT. The chain is built from TRBV7-2 and TRBJ2-2, with D possibly matching TRBD2 (5 bases). The CDR3 totals 17 residues. Trimming took off 7 bases at V and 7 bases at J, with 25 bases between the two ends. Looked up from germline, CDR1 is SGHTA and CDR2 is FQGNSA.

V and J are TRBV19 and TRBJ2-3; the D gene is possibly TRBD2 (6 bases). This CDR3 is 13 amino acids long. Germline values: CDR1 LNHDA, CDR2 SQIVND (reference sequence). V was pared by 3 bases and J by 8 bases, with 12 bases between. The CDR3 here is CASSMGEAGTQYF. The CDR3 nucleotides are TGTGCCAGTAGTATGGGGGAGGCGGGTACGCAGTATTTT.

In DNA, the CDR3 is TGTGCCAGCAGCCTGGGACTAGCGGGGGCCTCGCCGTTGAATGAGCAGTTCTTC. This translates into CASSLGLAGASPLNEQFF. V usage is TRBV4-2 and J usage is TRBJ2-1; 14 bases fit TRBD2. Germline CDR1 is LGHNA and CDR2 is YNFKEQ. This CDR3 comprises 18 residues. After removal of 4 bases from V and 7 bases from J, the junction contained 12 bases not matched to a gene.

The V gene is TRBV27, the J gene TRBJ2-1; D not certain. The CDR3 sequence is 18 residues long. Germline CDR1 is MNHEY and CDR2 is SMNVEV (reference sequence). V lost 6 bases, J lost 4 bases, and 25 bases lay in between. CDR3 nucleotide sequence: TGTGCCAGCAGCTCTCCTGACTTTTCCCTCAATTCGTACAATGAGCAGTTCTTC. This codes for CASSSPDFSLNSYNEQFF.

The chain combines TRBV5-6 with TRBJ1-4; perhaps TRBD1 as D (5 bases). Trimming took 0 bases from V and 0 from J, leaving 9 bases between them. The germline gives CDR1 SGHDT, CDR2 YYEEEE. This CDR3 region has 16 residues. The CDR3 protein is CASSLAGHATNEKLFF. The CDR3 DNA is TGTGCCAGCAGCTTGGCCGGACACGCAACTAATGAAAAACTGTTTTTT.

The chain joins TRBV7-6 to TRBJ2-7; 7 nucleotides agree with TRBD2. The CDR3 is made up of 14 amino acids. CDR1 and CDR2 (germline): SGHVS, FNYEAQ. The J segment lost 4 bases and the V segment lost 1 base, leaving 4 bases of the junction unmatched. The chain's CDR3 is CASSLGTSEYEQYF. The CDR3 bases are TGTGCCAGCAGCTTAGGCACTAGCGAATACGAGCAGTACTTC.

This rearrangement joins TRBV12-2 to TRBJ2-5; the table names TRBD1, a call not compared with the DNA. TRBV12-2 is an annotated pseudogene. The CDR3 loop spans 16 amino acids. The CDR3 DNA sequence: TGTGCAAGTCGCTTAGTAGGGGACAGGAGAAAAGAGACCCAGTACTTC. This encodes CASRLVGDRRKETQYF.

The chain uses TRBV7-8 and TRBJ2-7, with D unclear. Germline-derived CDR1 and CDR2 are SGHVS and FQNEAQ. This CDR3 has 13 amino acids. V was shortened by 0 bases and J by 2 bases, with 5 bases between the two germline ends. This CDR3 is CASSLASAYEQYF. CDR3 sequence (DNA): TGTGCCAGCAGCTTAGCGTCCGCCTACGAGCAGTACTTC.

The V call is TRBV2, the J call TRBJ2-6; D possibly corresponds to TRBD1 (6 bases). In germline, CDR1 is SNHLY, CDR2 FYNNEI. Trimming removed 6 bases at V and 0 bases at J, with 21 bases between. This CDR3 comprises 19 residues. The CDR3 reads CASRAYRDNQSSGANVLTF. The CDR3 DNA follows: TGTGCCAGCAGAGCCTACCGGGACAACCAGAGCTCTGGGGCCAACGTCCTGACTTTC.

The chain uses TRBV30 and TRBJ2-7; 7 nucleotides agree with TRBD1. The CDR3 is 15 amino acids. V shed 4 bases and J 1 base; nucleotides not matched to a gene: 10. The germline V gene encodes CDR1 GTSNPN and CDR2 SVGIG (reference sequence). The DNA for the CDR3 is TGTGCCTGGAATGCCCCGAGACAGGGTTCCTACGAGCAGTACTTC. Translation: CAWNAPRQGSYEQYF.